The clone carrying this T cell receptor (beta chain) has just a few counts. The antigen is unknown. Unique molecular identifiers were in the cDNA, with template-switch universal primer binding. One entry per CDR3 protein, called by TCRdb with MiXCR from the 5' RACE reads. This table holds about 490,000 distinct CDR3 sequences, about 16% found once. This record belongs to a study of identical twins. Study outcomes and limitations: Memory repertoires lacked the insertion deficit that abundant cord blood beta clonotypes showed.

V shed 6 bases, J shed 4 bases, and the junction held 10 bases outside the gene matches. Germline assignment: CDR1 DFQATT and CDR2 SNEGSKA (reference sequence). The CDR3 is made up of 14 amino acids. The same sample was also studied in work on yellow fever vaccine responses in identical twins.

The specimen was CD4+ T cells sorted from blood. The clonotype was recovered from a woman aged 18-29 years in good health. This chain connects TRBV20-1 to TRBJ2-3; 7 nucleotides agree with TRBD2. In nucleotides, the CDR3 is TGCAGTGCCATTGGGGGGGAACGGGCAGATACGCAGTATTTT. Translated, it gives CSAIGGERADTQYF.